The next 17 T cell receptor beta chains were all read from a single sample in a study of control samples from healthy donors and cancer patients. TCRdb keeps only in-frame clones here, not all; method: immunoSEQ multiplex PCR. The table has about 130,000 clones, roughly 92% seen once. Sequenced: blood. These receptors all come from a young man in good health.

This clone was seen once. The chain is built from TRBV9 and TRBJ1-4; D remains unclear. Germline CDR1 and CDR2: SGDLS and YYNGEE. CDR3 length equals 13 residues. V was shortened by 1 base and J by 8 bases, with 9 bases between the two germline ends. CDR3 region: CASSVMIGEKLFF. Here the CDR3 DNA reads TGTGCCAGCAGCGTAATGATCGGCGAAAAACTGTTTTTT.

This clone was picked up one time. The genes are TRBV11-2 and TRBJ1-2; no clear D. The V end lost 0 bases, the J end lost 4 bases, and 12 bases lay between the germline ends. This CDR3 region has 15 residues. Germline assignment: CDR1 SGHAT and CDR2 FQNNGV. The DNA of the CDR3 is TGTGCCAGCAGCTTAGATCTCGGCTCGTTCTATGGCTACACCTTC. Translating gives CASSLDLGSFYGYTF. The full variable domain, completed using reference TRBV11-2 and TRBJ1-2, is EAGVAQSPRYKIIEKRQSVAFWCNPISGHATLYWYQQILGQGPKLLIQFQNNGVVDDSQLPKDRFSAERLKGVDSTLKIQPAKLEDSAVYLCASSLDLGSFYGYTFGSGTRLTVV.

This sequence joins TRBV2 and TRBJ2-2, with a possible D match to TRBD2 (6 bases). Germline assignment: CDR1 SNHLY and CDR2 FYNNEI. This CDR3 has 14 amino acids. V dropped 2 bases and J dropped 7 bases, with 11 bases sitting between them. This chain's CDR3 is CASSENGRDGELFF. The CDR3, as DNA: TGTGCCAGCAGTGAAAACGGGAGAGACGGGGAGCTGTTTTTT. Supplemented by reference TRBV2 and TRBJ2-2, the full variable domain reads EPEVTQTPSHQVTQMGQEVILRCVPISNHLYFYWYRQILGQKVEFLVSFYNNEISEKSEIFDDQFSVERPDGSNFTLKIRSTKLEDSAMYFCASSENGRDGELFFGEGSRLTVL.

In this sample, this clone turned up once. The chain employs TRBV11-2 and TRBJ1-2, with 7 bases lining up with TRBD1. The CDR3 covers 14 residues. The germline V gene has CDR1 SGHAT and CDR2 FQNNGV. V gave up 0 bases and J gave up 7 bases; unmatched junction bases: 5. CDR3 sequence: CASSLETGFSGYTF. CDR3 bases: TGTGCCAGCAGCTTAGAGACAGGGTTCTCTGGCTACACCTTC. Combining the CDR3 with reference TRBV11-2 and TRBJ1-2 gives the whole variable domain EAGVAQSPRYKIIEKRQSVAFWCNPISGHATLYWYQQILGQGPKLLIQFQNNGVVDDSQLPKDRFSAERLKGVDSTLKIQPAKLEDSAVYLCASSLETGFSGYTFGSGTRLTVV.

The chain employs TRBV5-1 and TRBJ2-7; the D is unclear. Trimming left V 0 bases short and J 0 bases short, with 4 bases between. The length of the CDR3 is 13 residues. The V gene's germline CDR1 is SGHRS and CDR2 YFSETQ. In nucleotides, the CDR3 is TGCGCCAGCAGCTTGGACAACTCCTACGAGCAGTACTTC. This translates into CASSLDNSYEQYF.

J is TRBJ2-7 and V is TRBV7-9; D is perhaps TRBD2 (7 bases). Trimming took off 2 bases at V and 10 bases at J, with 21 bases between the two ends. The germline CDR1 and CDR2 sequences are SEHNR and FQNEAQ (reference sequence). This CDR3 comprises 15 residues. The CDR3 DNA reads TGTGCCAGCAGCTTAATAGGGGGGGGCCCTATGGACCAGTACTTC. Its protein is CASSLIGGGPMDQYF.

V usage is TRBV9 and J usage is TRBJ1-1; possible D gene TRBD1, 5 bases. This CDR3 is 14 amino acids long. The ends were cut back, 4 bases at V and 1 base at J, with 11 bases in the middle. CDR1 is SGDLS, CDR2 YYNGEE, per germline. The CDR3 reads CASSPGRGNTEAFF. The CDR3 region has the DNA TGTGCCAGCAGCCCGGGAAGGGGGAACACTGAAGCTTTCTTT.

CDR3 sequence (DNA): TGCGCCAGCAGCCCCCAGCGGGAGTCCTACAATGAGCAGTTCTTC. As protein: CASSPQRESYNEQFF. The chain couples TRBV5-1 to TRBJ2-1; 8 positions match TRBD2. The CDR3 spans 15 residues. CDR1 SGHRS and CDR2 YFSETQ come from the germline V gene. The ends lost 4 bases at V and 1 base at J; junction bases unmatched: 4.

The DNA of the CDR3 is TGTGCTAGTGGTTTTGGTTACAATGAGCAGTTCTTC. Protein: CASGFGYNEQFF. The genes are TRBV12-5 and TRBJ2-1; D not certain. V was cut by 3 bases and J by 4 bases, with 4 bases left in between. The CDR3 runs to 12 residues. CDR1 LGHNT and CDR2 FRNRAP come from the germline V gene.

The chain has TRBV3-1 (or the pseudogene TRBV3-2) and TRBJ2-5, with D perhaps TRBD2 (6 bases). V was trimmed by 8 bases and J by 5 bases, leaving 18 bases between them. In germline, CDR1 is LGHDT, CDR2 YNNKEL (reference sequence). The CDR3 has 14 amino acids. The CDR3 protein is CASLGTSWGETQYF. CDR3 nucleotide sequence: TGTGCCAGCCTCGGGACTTCTTGGGGGGAGACCCAGTACTTC.

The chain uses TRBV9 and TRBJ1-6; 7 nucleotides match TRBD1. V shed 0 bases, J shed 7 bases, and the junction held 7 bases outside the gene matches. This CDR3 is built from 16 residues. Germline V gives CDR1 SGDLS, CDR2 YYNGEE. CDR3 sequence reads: CASSVGDRAFNSPLHF. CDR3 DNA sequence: TGTGCCAGCAGCGTAGGTGACAGGGCTTTCAATTCACCCCTCCACTTT. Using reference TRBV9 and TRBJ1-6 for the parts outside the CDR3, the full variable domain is DSGVTQTPKHLITATGQRVTLRCSPRSGDLSVYWYQQSLDQGLQFLIQYYNGEERAKGNILERFSAQQFPDLHSELNLSSLELGDSALYFCASSVGDRAFNSPLHFGNGTRLTVT.

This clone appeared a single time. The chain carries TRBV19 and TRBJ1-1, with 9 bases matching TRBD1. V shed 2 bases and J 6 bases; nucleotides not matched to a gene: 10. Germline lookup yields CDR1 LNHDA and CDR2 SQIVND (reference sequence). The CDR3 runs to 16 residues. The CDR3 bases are TGTGCCAGTAGTATATCGGGACAGGGAGCACTCGCTGAAGCTTTCTTT. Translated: CASSISGQGALAEAFF.

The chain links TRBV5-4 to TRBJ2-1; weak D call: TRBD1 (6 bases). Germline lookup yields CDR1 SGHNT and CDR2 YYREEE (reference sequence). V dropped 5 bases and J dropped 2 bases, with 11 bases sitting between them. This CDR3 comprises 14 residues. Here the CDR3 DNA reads TGTGCCAGCAGGCCCTGGGGGCCCTACAATGAGCAGTTCTTC. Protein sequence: CASRPWGPYNEQFF.

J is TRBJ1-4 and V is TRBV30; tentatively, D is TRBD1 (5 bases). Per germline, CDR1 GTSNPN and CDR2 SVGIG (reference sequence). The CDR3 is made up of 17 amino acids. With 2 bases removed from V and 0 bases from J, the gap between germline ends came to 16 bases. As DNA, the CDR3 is TGTGCCTGGAGTCGCGGGGGGGGACTAGCAACTAATGAAAAACTGTTTTTT. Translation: CAWSRGGGLATNEKLFF.

DNA of the CDR3: TGTGCCAGCAGCGCCGGACACACAGATACGCAGTATTTT. Translation: CASSAGHTDTQYF. This chain connects TRBV9 to TRBJ2-3, with D perhaps matching TRBD1 (5 bases). CDR1 is SGDLS, CDR2 YYNGEE, per germline. There are 13 residues in the CDR3. The V and J ends lost 3 bases and 2 bases respectively, with 7 bases between them.

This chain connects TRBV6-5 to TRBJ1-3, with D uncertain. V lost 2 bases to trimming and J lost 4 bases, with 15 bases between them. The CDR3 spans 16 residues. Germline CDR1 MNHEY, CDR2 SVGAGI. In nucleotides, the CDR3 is TGTGCCAGCAGTTACGGCTCCTTCCAAAACGGAAACACCATATATTTT. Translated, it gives CASSYGSFQNGNTIYF.

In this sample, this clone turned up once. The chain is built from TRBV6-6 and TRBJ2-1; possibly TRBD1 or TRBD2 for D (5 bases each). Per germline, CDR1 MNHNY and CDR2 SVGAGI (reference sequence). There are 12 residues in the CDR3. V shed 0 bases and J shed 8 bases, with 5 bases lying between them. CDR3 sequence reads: CASSYSGDEQFF. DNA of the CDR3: TGTGCCAGCAGTTACTCGGGGGATGAGCAGTTCTTC.